Reported below is one T cell receptor (beta chain). J gave up 3 bases and V 4 bases, and 5 bases lay outside the gene matches. The germline V gene encodes CDR1 MGHDK and CDR2 SYGVNS. The CDR3 has 14 amino acids. The entry originates in a study of cytomegalovirus exposure and HLA in healthy donors. With 60 Vbeta and 13 Jbeta primers, the PCR was carried out. Using immunoSEQ multiplex PCR, the repertoire was profiled, and TCRdb retains in-frame clones only, with some absent. The sample records 99,000 or so clones, around 80% being singletons. Sequenced material: PBMCs. The chain joins TRBV25-1 to TRBJ2-5; 7 positions agree with TRBD1. This receptor was identified in a man in his thirties or forties in good health and CMV-seronegative. The CDR3 loop reads CASSAYTGEETQYF. CDR3 nucleotides: TGTGCCAGCAGTGCATACACAGGGGAAGAGACCCAGTACTTC.